Below, 30 T cell receptor beta chains from the same sample are listed, as sequenced in a study of T-cell memory formation after mild COVID-19. TCRdb passed the 5' RACE reads through MiXCR, listing each CDR3 protein once. The sample lists 400,000 to 550,000 distinct CDR3 sequences; around a quarter were seen once. Sequenced: PBMCs or a T cell subset sorted from them (not recorded which). These TCRs come from an adult woman who had mild COVID-19 (a few samples of this study predate the infection). Cell type and time point are not known.

In its sample, this clonotype was seen many times. The chain uses TRBV7-2 and TRBJ2-1; TRBD2 aligns across 10 bases. Looked up from germline, CDR1 is SGHTA and CDR2 is FQGNSA. This CDR3 contains 16 residues. V trimming: 3 bases; J trimming: 6 bases; junction bases outside the gene matches: 8. The CDR3 loop is CASSLGRSSGSNEQFF. The CDR3 DNA is TGTGCCAGCAGCTTGGGCCGGTCTAGCGGGAGCAATGAGCAGTTCTTC.

This clonotype was counted only a few times. The chain employs TRBV6-1 and TRBJ2-7; 7 nucleotides align to TRBD2. V trimming: 0 bases; J trimming: 4 bases; junction bases outside the gene matches: 6. CDR1 and CDR2 from the germline V gene are MNHNS and SASEGT. The length of the CDR3 is 15 residues. CDR3: CASSEAVEGGYEQYF. The CDR3 DNA reads TGTGCCAGCAGTGAAGCGGTGGAGGGAGGGTACGAGCAGTACTTC.

The chain carries TRBV29-1 and TRBJ1-1; no definite D call. V gave up 4 bases and J gave up 3 bases, with 12 bases separating them. The CDR3 contains 13 residues. Looked up from germline, CDR1 is SQVTM and CDR2 is ANQGSEA. The CDR3 region is CSVATRADTEAFF. The CDR3 region has the DNA TGCAGCGTTGCGACTCGGGCGGACACTGAAGCTTTCTTT.

Only a few counts were recorded for this clonotype. The V gene is TRBV24-1, the J gene TRBJ2-3; either TRBD1 or TRBD2 may fit D (5 bases each). Deletions cut 5 bases from V and 7 bases from J, with 18 bases between. In germline, CDR1 is KGHDR, CDR2 SFDVKD. The CDR3 consists of 15 residues. In nucleotides, the CDR3 is TGTGCCACCAGTGGGCAAGACATTAGGGGACATACGCAGTATTTT. The encoded protein is CATSGQDIRGHTQYF.

This sequence joins TRBV5-1 and TRBJ1-5; D ambiguous. The germline gives CDR1 SGHRS, CDR2 YFSETQ. The CDR3 is made up of 15 amino acids. Trimming left V 0 bases short and J 5 bases short, with 12 bases between. CDR3 in DNA: TGCGCCAGCAGCTTGGCCCCGGGTAGTGATCAGCCCCAGCATTTT. Amino acid sequence: CASSLAPGSDQPQHF.

This clonotype has more than one count but fewer than ten. The chain joins TRBV4-2 to TRBJ1-6; possible D gene TRBD1, 5 bases. Germline CDR1 reads LGHNA; CDR2 reads YNFKEQ. Trimming took 4 bases from V and 4 from J, leaving 11 bases between them. The length of the CDR3 is 15 residues. Written as DNA, the CDR3 is TGTGCCAGCAGCCTGAGGGGATCGTATAATTCACCCCTCCACTTT. Its translation: CASSLRGSYNSPLHF.

The chain has TRBV6-2 or TRBV6-3 and TRBJ2-7; 11 nucleotides align to TRBD2. This CDR3 is built from 17 residues. Germline CDR1 and CDR2: MNHEY and SVGEGT. V trimming: 0 bases; J trimming: 3 bases; junction bases outside the gene matches: 7. CDR3 in amino acids: CASSYSIAGGPFYEQYF. The CDR3 DNA sequence: TGTGCCAGCAGTTACTCCATAGCGGGAGGGCCCTTCTACGAGCAGTACTTC.

This clonotype was recorded at least ten times. The V call is TRBV5-5, the J call TRBJ2-2; 8 bases map to TRBD2. CDR3 size: 16 residues. The germline gives CDR1 SGHKS, CDR2 YYEKEE (reference sequence). With 0 bases clipped from V and 1 base from J, the junction kept 2 bases outside the gene matches. For the CDR3, the DNA is TGTGCCAGCAGCTTGGCCAGCGGGAGGAACACCGGGGAGCTGTTTTTT. It codes for CASSLASGRNTGELFF.

This clonotype occurred many times. The chain has TRBV4-1 and TRBJ2-2, with 12 bases aligning to TRBD2. The CDR3 length is 15 residues. The germline gives CDR1 MGHRA, CDR2 YSYEKL. V shed 4 bases, J shed 5 bases, and the junction held 2 bases outside the gene matches. CDR3: CASSPGTSGTGELFF. DNA of the CDR3: TGCGCCAGCAGCCCTGGGACTAGCGGGACCGGGGAGCTGTTTTTT.

This rearrangement joins TRBV5-1 to TRBJ1-6; 9 bases map to TRBD1. Germline assignment: CDR1 SGHRS and CDR2 YFSETQ. The CDR3 covers 16 residues. V shed 3 bases and J 9 bases; nucleotides not matched to a gene: 10. The CDR3 sequence is CASSSTGTGWFSPLHF. CDR3 bases: TGCGCCAGCAGCTCAACCGGGACAGGGTGGTTTTCACCCCTCCACTTT.

This chain uses TRBV4-3 with TRBJ1-5, with 7 bases matching TRBD1. Germline V gives CDR1 LGHNA, CDR2 YSLEER. The CDR3 contains 15 residues. V dropped 1 base and J dropped 4; count of bases not matched to a gene: 4. CDR3 loop: CASSQGRQGNQPQHF. CDR3 DNA: TGCGCCAGCAGCCAAGGGAGACAGGGTAATCAGCCCCAGCATTTT.

V is TRBV9 and J is TRBJ2-3; 10 bases align to TRBD2. Germline V CDR1 and CDR2: SGDLS, YYNGEE. The CDR3 has 16 residues. V dropped 0 bases and J dropped 3; count of bases not matched to a gene: 4. CDR3 protein: CASSVALAGATDTQYF. The DNA of the CDR3 is TGTGCCAGCAGCGTAGCGCTAGCGGGGGCTACAGATACGCAGTATTTT.

This chain uses TRBV10-3 with TRBJ2-1; possible D gene TRBD2, 5 bases. The germline V gene has CDR1 ENHRY and CDR2 SYGVKD. Trimming cost V 2 bases and J 10 bases, with 21 bases left between them. The CDR3 totals 16 residues. The CDR3 nucleotides read TGTGCCATCAGTGAGCCGGGATGGGGTTCAACAGTGGAGCAGTTCTTC. Translation: CAISEPGWGSTVEQFF.

This chain connects TRBV7-9 to TRBJ1-1, with D tentatively TRBD1 (6 bases). Trimming took off 2 bases at V and 4 bases at J, with 11 bases between the two ends. Germline CDR1 SEHNR, CDR2 FQNEAQ (reference sequence). The CDR3 extends over 14 amino acids. The CDR3 nucleotides are TGTGCCAGCAGCTTAAATGCAGGGGTCACTGAAGCTTTCTTT. Protein: CASSLNAGVTEAFF.

The sample holds a few counts of this clonotype. The gene calls are TRBV18 and TRBJ1-2; TRBD1 matches at 8 bases. The V gene end was trimmed by 2 bases and the J gene end by 6 bases; junction bases not matched to a gene: 14. CDR3 length equals 17 residues. Per germline, CDR1 KGHSH and CDR2 LQKENI. CDR3 bases: TGTGCCAGCTCACCAACTAGCAGGACAGGGACCGATGATGGCTACACCTTC. The encoded protein is CASSPTSRTGTDDGYTF.

This chain connects TRBV5-1 to TRBJ1-4; a weak D match, TRBD1 (6 bases). The CDR3 contains 14 residues. The V gene lost 1 base and the J gene lost 5 bases, with 9 bases spanning the gap. Germline CDR1 SGHRS, CDR2 YFSETQ. CDR3 nucleotide sequence: TGCGCCAGCAGCTTGAACACAGGGAATGAAAAACTGTTTTTT. It encodes CASSLNTGNEKLFF.

The chain combines TRBV24-1 with TRBJ2-3, with TRBD1 identical over 7 bases. From germline, CDR1 is KGHDR and CDR2 SFDVKD. The CDR3 has 15 amino acids. V trimming: 0 bases; J trimming: 2 bases; junction bases outside the gene matches: 1. Here the CDR3 DNA reads TGTGCCACCAGTGATTTGGGACAGGACACAGATACGCAGTATTTT. It codes for CATSDLGQDTDTQYF.

The rearrangement links TRBV15 to TRBJ2-7; D remains ambiguous. CDR3 length: 14 residues. Per the germline V gene, CDR1 is LNHNV and CDR2 is YYDKDF (reference sequence). With 3 bases removed from V and 0 bases from J, the gap between germline ends came to 9 bases. The CDR3 loop reads CATSRILSSYEQYF. CDR3 nucleotides: TGTGCCACCAGCAGGATCCTTAGCTCCTACGAGCAGTACTTC. Full variable domain (remainder filled in from reference TRBV15 and TRBJ2-7): DAMVIQNPRYQVTQFGKPVTLSCSQTLNHNVMYWYQQKSSQAPKLLFHYYDKDFNNEADTPDNFQSRRPNTSFCFLDIRSPGLGDTAMYLCATSRILSSYEQYFGPGTRLTVT.

This clonotype came up a few times. Mismatch with germline at one junction end may stem from a read error. This chain connects TRBV3-1 to TRBJ2-3; the D gene is possibly TRBD2 (6 bases). Germline V gives CDR1 LGHDT, CDR2 YNNKEL (reference sequence). This CDR3 spans 14 amino acids. This CDR3 reads CASRQALATDTQYF. For the CDR3, the DNA is TGTGCCAGCAGACAAGCACTAGCAACAGATACGCAGTATTTT.

The gene calls are TRBV6-6 and TRBJ2-5; D is unresolved. The CDR3 covers 16 residues. Trimming pared 2 bases from V and 0 bases from J, leaving 13 bases between. Germline assignment: CDR1 MNHNY and CDR2 SVGAGI (reference sequence). The CDR3 sequence is CASSYERSNYQETQYF. In nucleotides, the CDR3 is TGTGCCAGCAGTTACGAACGGTCAAATTACCAAGAGACCCAGTACTTC.

The gene calls are TRBV7-6 and TRBJ1-4; 7 bases fit TRBD1. CDR3 length equals 16 residues. CDR1 and CDR2 from the germline V gene are SGHVS and FNYEAQ. J gave up 3 bases and V 2 bases, and 6 bases lay outside the gene matches. The chain's CDR3 is CASSLFVDRANEKLFF. CDR3 nucleotides: TGTGCCAGCAGCTTATTCGTAGACAGGGCTAATGAAAAACTGTTTTTT.

This clonotype turned up a few times. This chain joins TRBV3-1 and TRBJ2-7, with TRBD1 matching over 8 bases. The CDR3 totals 14 residues. Germline assignment: CDR1 LGHDT and CDR2 YNNKEL (reference sequence). The J segment lost 5 bases and the V segment lost 1 base, leaving 4 bases of the junction unmatched. CDR3 bases: TGTGCCAGCAGCCAAGGGACAGGGTCCGACGAGCAGTACTTC. Translating gives CASSQGTGSDEQYF.

The chain has TRBV4-1 and TRBJ2-5; 10 positions match TRBD2. Germline V gives CDR1 MGHRA, CDR2 YSYEKL. The CDR3 is 16 residues long. The V segment lost 4 bases and the J segment 2 bases; nucleotides outside the gene matches: 7. CDR3 in DNA: TGCGCCAGCAGCCGTTCTAGCGGGGGATCGCAAGAGACCCAGTACTTC. It translates to CASSRSSGGSQETQYF.

The chain is built from TRBV7-6 and TRBJ2-3; D is uncertain. CDR1 is SGHVS and CDR2 is FNYEAQ in the germline V gene. CDR3 length equals 10 residues. V was trimmed by 5 bases and J by 7 bases, leaving 4 bases between them. The CDR3 sequence is CASSGHTQYF. CDR3 DNA: TGTGCCAGCAGCGGACATACGCAGTATTTT.

Details on this clonotype: One end of the junction fails to match germline, which may point to a read error. The J gene is TRBJ1-1, the V gene TRBV3-1; D remains ambiguous. This CDR3 region has 11 residues. Germline-derived CDR1 and CDR2 are LGHDT and YNNKEL (reference sequence). The CDR3 here is CASSRNAEAFF. CDR3 in DNA: TGTGCCAGCAGCCGGAACGCTGAAGCTTTCTTT.

This clonotype was detected only a few times. The chain employs TRBV20-1 and TRBJ2-1; the D is unclear. The germline CDR1 and CDR2 sequences are DFQATT and SNEGSKA (reference sequence). The CDR3 consists of 13 residues. Trimming took off 6 bases at V and 0 bases at J, with 9 bases between the two ends. CDR3 protein: CSAPPVSYNEQFF. Here the CDR3 DNA reads TGCAGTGCCCCACCGGTCTCCTACAATGAGCAGTTCTTC.

Only a few counts were recorded for this clonotype. This chain joins TRBV7-8 and TRBJ2-1; 12 bases are shared with TRBD2. This CDR3 contains 18 residues. The V gene end was trimmed by 3 bases and the J gene end by 2 bases; junction bases not matched to a gene: 8. The germline V gene has CDR1 SGHVS and CDR2 FQNEAQ. This CDR3 reads CASSLTWTSGATYNEQFF. In DNA form, the CDR3 reads TGTGCCAGCAGCTTGACCTGGACTAGCGGGGCAACCTACAATGAGCAGTTCTTC.

This clonotype was observed a few times. The rearrangement links TRBV25-1 to TRBJ1-2, with 8 bases aligning to TRBD1. CDR1 MGHDK and CDR2 SYGVNS come from the germline V gene. The J segment lost 4 bases and the V segment lost 5 bases, leaving 15 bases of the junction unmatched. The CDR3 is 17 residues long. This chain's CDR3 is CASSSPGGLGTGYGYTF. The CDR3, as DNA: TGTGCCAGCAGTTCACCTGGGGGTTTGGGGACAGGCTATGGCTACACCTTC.

V and J are TRBV5-4 and TRBJ2-1; 14 bases are a match to TRBD2. The germline V gene encodes CDR1 SGHNT and CDR2 YYREEE (reference sequence). The trim removed 4 bases at V and 9 bases at J, leaving 6 bases unmatched. The CDR3 is made up of 15 amino acids. CDR3 in DNA: TGTGCCAGCAGCCTGACTAGCGGGGGGGCCGCTGAGCAGTTCTTC. Its protein is CASSLTSGGAAEQFF.

This clonotype was detected only a few times. V is TRBV7-9 and J is TRBJ2-7; TRBD2 matches 10 bases. The CDR3 runs 15 residues. CDR1 is SEHNR and CDR2 is FQNEAQ in the germline V gene (reference sequence). The V gene end was trimmed by 1 base and the J gene end by 5 bases; junction bases not matched to a gene: 5. The CDR3 spells CASSLVLAGDHEQYF. The CDR3 coding sequence is TGTGCCAGCAGCTTAGTCCTAGCGGGAGACCACGAGCAGTACTTC. Filled out from reference TRBV7-9 and TRBJ2-7, the complete variable domain reads DTGVSQNPRHKITKRGQNVTFRCDPISEHNRLYWYRQTLGQGPEFLTYFQNEAQLEKSRLLSDRFSAERPKGSFSTLEIQRTEQGDSAMYLCASSLVLAGDHEQYFGPGTRLTVT.